The rows below give T cell receptor beta chains drawn from one sample of a study of cytomegalovirus exposure and HLA in healthy donors. Here immunoSEQ multiplex PCR was the method, and the copy in TCRdb shows in-frame clones only, minus some. Its table lists tens of thousands of clones. The specimen sequenced was PBMCs. The source is a female donor in good health and CMV-seronegative. Both conserved end residues are part of each CDR3. D genes are given only for firm matches. Size is stated for part of the rows, as once, few or many counts, or as a class when the clone is expanded.

size | J | D | V | CDR3 | DNA
NA | TRBJ1-1 | NA | TRBV5-4 | CASSDQGRREEAFF | TGTGCCAGCAGCGACCAGGGCAGGCGGGAAGAAGCTTTCTTT
NA | TRBJ1-1 | NA | TRBV6-4 | CASRQGRNTEAFF | TGTGCCAGCAGACAGGGTAGGAACACTGAAGCTTTCTTT
NA | TRBJ2-1 | TRBD2 | TRBV9 | CASSAGTSGGYNEQFF | TGTGCCAGCAGCGCGGGGACTAGCGGGGGATACAATGAGCAGTTCTTC
NA | TRBJ1-1 | NA | TRBV19 | CAHRPGAFF | TGTGCCCACCGCCCGGGAGCTTTCTTT
NA | TRBJ2-2 | NA | TRBV19 | CASKDQRDTGELFF | TGTGCCAGTAAGGATCAGCGGGACACCGGGGAGCTGTTTTTT
NA | TRBJ2-7 | NA | TRBV7-9 | CASSLGGLDSYEQYF | TGTGCCAGCAGCTTAGGAGGCCTGGACAGCTACGAGCAGTACTTC
NA | TRBJ2-7 | NA | TRBV27 | CASSLRFRAYEQYF | TGTGCCAGCAGTTTACGATTTAGAGCCTACGAGCAGTACTTC
NA | TRBJ2-7 | TRBD1 | TRBV5-1 | CASSPGQGGVWNEQYF | TGCGCCAGCAGTCCTGGACAGGGTGGGGTTTGGAACGAGCAGTACTTC
NA | TRBJ2-7 | TRBD1 | TRBV18 | CASSTQRTGAGEQYF | TGTGCCAGCTCAACTCAAAGGACAGGGGCTGGGGAGCAGTACTTC
NA | TRBJ1-2 | TRBD1 | TRBV2 | CASSEGQGAIGYTF | TGTGCCAGCAGTGAAGGGCAGGGGGCGATAGGCTACACCTTC
NA | TRBJ2-7 | NA | TRBV5-4 | CASSLPGGSYEQYF | TGTGCCAGCAGCTTGCCAGGGGGGTCCTACGAGCAGTACTTC
NA | TRBJ1-1 | NA | TRBV7-9 | CASSYHGATEAFF | TGTGCCAGCAGCTACCACGGTGCCACTGAAGCTTTCTTT
NA | TRBJ1-1 | NA | TRBV9 | CASSPREGLRYTEAFF | TGTGCCAGCAGCCCTCGAGAGGGATTGAGGTACACTGAAGCTTTCTTT
NA | TRBJ2-3 | TRBD2 | TRBV9 | CASSPGLAGATDTQYF | TGTGCCAGCAGCCCCGGACTAGCGGGAGCCACAGATACGCAGTATTTT
NA | TRBJ2-1 | NA | TRBV5-1 | CASSLTGMSSYNEQFF | TGCGCCAGCAGCTTGACAGGGATGAGCTCCTACAATGAGCAGTTCTTC
NA | TRBJ1-4 | NA | TRBV4-1 | CASSQDQLRGAKEKLFF | TGCGCCAGCAGCCAAGACCAACTTCGGGGGGCTAAGGAAAAACTGTTTTTT
NA | TRBJ2-6 | TRBD1 | TRBV7-2 | CASSYRGSGANVLTF | TGTGCCAGCAGCTACAGGGGCTCTGGGGCCAACGTCCTGACTTTC
NA | TRBJ1-4 | NA | TRBV7-9 | CASSSRQSNEKLFF | TGTGCCAGCAGCTCAAGACAGAGTAATGAAAAACTGTTTTTT
NA | TRBJ1-1 | TRBD1 | TRBV9 | CASSVVTGAIEAFF | TGTGCCAGCAGCGTAGTTACAGGGGCAATTGAAGCTTTCTTT
NA | TRBJ2-5 | TRBD2 | TRBV30 | CAWSFGGSFLETQYF | TGTGCCTGGAGTTTCGGCGGGAGCTTTTTAGAGACCCAGTACTTC
NA | TRBJ1-4 | NA | TRBV18 | CASRKAEEEKLFF | TGTGCCAGTAGGAAGGCTGAGGAAGAAAAACTGTTTTTT
NA | TRBJ1-2 | NA | TRBV5-1 | CASSLLPGISPFKDTF | TGCGCCAGCAGCTTGCTGCCGGGGATTAGCCCCTTCAAAGACACCTTC
NA | TRBJ2-5 | TRBD1 | TRBV6-5 | CASSYRGQGEKYF | TGTGCCAGCAGTTACCGGGGACAGGGCGAAAAGTACTTC
NA | TRBJ2-7 | TRBD2 | TRBV5-1 | CASSFSGTYEQYF | TGCGCCAGCAGCTTTAGCGGGACCTACGAGCAGTACTTC
NA | TRBJ1-6 | NA | TRBV7-8 | CASVAATRDSYNSPLHF | TGTGCCAGCGTGGCCGCCACCAGGGACTCCTATAATTCACCCCTCCACTTT
NA | TRBJ2-7 | TRBD2 | TRBV6-5 | CASSYRPSGSYEQYF | TGTGCCAGCAGTTACCGGCCTAGCGGATCCTACGAGCAGTACTTC
NA | TRBJ1-6 | TRBD1 | TRBV5-1 | CASRETGESPLHF | TGCGCCAGCAGGGAAACAGGGGAATCACCCCTCCACTTT
NA | TRBJ2-1 | NA | TRBV29-1 | CSVEKGRSYNEQFF | TGCAGCGTTGAAAAAGGGAGGTCGTACAATGAGCAGTTCTTC
NA | TRBJ1-1 | NA | TRBV6-6 | CASSVGLGNTEAFF | TGTGCCAGCAGTGTGGGACTGGGAAACACTGAAGCTTTCTTT
NA | TRBJ2-1 | TRBD2 | TRBV29-1 | CSVGELRLAGGNEQFF | TGCAGCGTTGGGGAGCTGAGACTAGCGGGAGGGAATGAGCAGTTCTTC
NA | TRBJ2-1 | NA | TRBV28 | CASSTARTGSYNEQFF | TGTGCCAGCAGTACCGCTCGGACTGGTTCCTACAATGAGCAGTTCTTC
NA | TRBJ2-7 | TRBD1 | TRBV9 | CASSPGQGAPYEQYF | TGTGCCAGCAGCCCAGGGCAGGGGGCCCCCTACGAGCAGTACTTC
NA | TRBJ2-3 | NA | TRBV29-1 | CSVVFSGHPDTQYF | TGCAGCGTTGTTTTCTCGGGTCACCCAGATACGCAGTATTTT
NA | TRBJ1-1 | TRBD1 | TRBV28 | CASSPLQGEAFF | TGTGCCAGCAGTCCTTTACAGGGGGAAGCTTTCTTT
NA | TRBJ1-1 | NA | TRBV4-2 | CASSRTGQPNTEAFF | TGTGCCAGCAGCCGTACTGGACAGCCAAACACTGAAGCTTTCTTT
NA | TRBJ1-1 | NA | TRBV5-1 | CASSPGGRVNTEAFF | TGCGCCAGCAGCCCGGGGGGCAGGGTGAACACTGAAGCTTTCTTT
NA | TRBJ1-2 | NA | TRBV20-1 | CSATNRAGYTF | TGCAGTGCTACCAACAGGGCTGGCTACACCTTC
NA | TRBJ2-7 | NA | TRBV7-2 | CASSVDTYEQYF | TGTGCCAGCAGCGTAGACACCTACGAGCAGTACTTC
NA | TRBJ1-5 | NA | TRBV29-1 | CSVGTRNSNQPQHF | TGCAGCGTGGGGACACGGAATAGCAATCAGCCCCAGCATTTT
NA | TRBJ1-1 | NA | TRBV29-1 | CSGGVNTEDFF | TGCAGCGGGGGGGTGAACACTGAAGATTTCTTT
NA | TRBJ2-3 | NA | TRBV13 | CASSLSAGGDTQYF | TGTGCCAGCAGCTTGTCGGCAGGTGGCGATACGCAGTATTTT
NA | TRBJ2-7 | TRBD1 | TRBV5-1 | CASSLYGTGDNEQYF | TGCGCCAGCAGCTTGTACGGGACAGGGGATAACGAGCAGTACTTC
medium-sized | TRBJ2-1 | TRBD2 | TRBV30 | CAWRARAGGTYNEQFF | TGTGCCTGGAGGGCAAGAGCGGGAGGTACCTACAATGAGCAGTTCTTC
NA | TRBJ1-1 | NA | TRBV30 | CAWSEGMRTEAFF | TGTGCCTGGAGTGAGGGGATGAGAACTGAAGCTTTCTTT